This T cell receptor beta chain was profiled in a study of response to subunit inactivated influenza vaccine. Deletions cut 10 bases from V and 0 bases from J, with 13 bases between. Germline assignment: CDR1 MNHNS and CDR2 SASEGT. CDR3 length equals 14 residues. Using its own MiXCR run on the RT-PCR reads, TCRdb lists one record per CDR3 protein. The sample lists about 620,000 distinct CDR3 sequences, 11% occurring once. The same sample was also studied in work on T cells expressing NK-cell markers. That paper states: For TCR beta, cDNA was produced by 5'RACE template switching with UMIs. In over 5 donors, dominant CD3+CD56+NKG2C+ clonotypes ranked among the top 10 CD8+ clonotypes.

The clonotype was recovered from a man aged 45-60 years who received an inactivated influenza vaccine. This chain uses TRBV6-1 with TRBJ1-5, with D possibly matching TRBD1 (5 bases). The sample consisted of PBMCs from blood, taken on the day of vaccination. DNA of the CDR3: TGTGCCACCCTTGGGGGAAGTAGCAATCAGCCCCAGCATTTT. As protein: CATLGGSSNQPQHF.